This T cell receptor beta chain was sequenced during a study of T-cell reconstitution after alpha-beta-depleted transplantation in children (dated by TCRdb to about 2016). Context from the whole study: The study quantitatively tracked T-cell immune reconstitution after TCRalphabeta/CD19-depleted allogeneic hematopoietic cell transplantation in children using TCR repertoire profiling.

CDR3 length: 14 amino acids, cysteine to phenylalanine. The entry retains the CDR3 DNA only, 42 bases that are in frame from base 1. V is reduced by 6 bases and J by 5 bases, leaving a spacing of 16 bases between them. CDR1 and CDR2 were assigned from the germline V gene as SGHTA and FQGNSA. The library was built by means of PCR. Sequencing used an Illumina HiSeq 2500. TCR library preparation used molecular barcoding, with unique molecular identifiers applied to normalize quantification of the TCRbeta repertoire. The public reads were run again by TCRdb, first through fastp at Q25 and then through MiXCR, and only productive beta chains were kept. Entries are consolidated by CDR3 protein sequence, retaining the most common genes and DNA. Present in this sample are 500,000 to 750,000 distinct CDR3 sequences, over 10% of which were seen just once. The top ten clonotypes cover around 2.2% of the sample.

About this clonotype itself: Which antigen it targets is not known. The sample holds no much larger clone one base away, and base qualities are not on file.

What the research found in general, with its limitations: The apparently early recovery of alphabetaT-cell counts about two months after transplant reportedly depended on only several hundred rapidly expanded clones that came from non-depleted graft cells. Over subsequent months, a decline in hyperexpanded clone frequencies was noted, and after one year, T-cell counts and TCRbeta diversity were mostly ascribed to newly produced T cells. In some patients, the high TCRbeta diversity seen at day 60 was put down to recipient T cells and intrathymic progenitors that had survived conditioning.

The sample's treatment or condition label, decoded: allogeneic hematopoietic cell transplantation with graft depleted of TCRalphabeta T cells and CD19 B cells. The transplant recipients were children given TCRalphabeta/CD19-depleted allogeneic hematopoietic cell grafts. The sample here was PBMCs, mostly from graft donor cells, taken 360 days after TCRalphabeta/CD19-depleted stem cell transplant. This TCR was sampled from a male patient younger than 18 who had a stem cell transplant for acute myeloid leukemia, so the T cells may come from the graft donor. In this chain, TRBV7-2 is recombined with TRBJ1-1, with the D gene not clear enough to name. The bases are TGTGCCAGCAGTCTAGCTCCCCTGCGGACTGAAGCTTTCTTT. It translates to CASSLAPLRTEAFF.